This T cell receptor beta chain was profiled in a study of glioma-infiltrating T cells after dendritic cell vaccination. Study-wide background: Treatment, given 2003 to 2012, was autologous tumor lysate-pulsed dendritic cell vaccination.

The time point: after dendritic cell vaccination, including at tumor progression/relapse. The V end lost 4 bases, the J end lost 7 bases, and 11 bases lay between the germline ends. CDR1 is SNHLY and CDR2 is FYNNEI in the germline V gene. The CDR3 length is 13 residues. TCRdb keeps only in-frame clones here, not all; method: immunoSEQ multiplex PCR. The table records about 100,000 clones, over 80% of them present only once. This clonotype originated in a human donor with glioblastoma. The J gene is TRBJ2-1, the V gene TRBV2, with D possibly matching TRBD1 (6 bases). Sequenced material: blood, taken after dendritic cell vaccination. CDR3 region: CASSGTGWNEQFF. CDR3 in DNA: TGTGCCAGCAGTGGCACAGGGTGGAATGAGCAGTTCTTC.